Sequencing of this T cell receptor beta chain was carried out in a study of blood T cell repertoires in COVID-19. Study in general: T cells, B-cell-depleted T cells, or PBMCs supplied cDNA or gDNA.

In the original analysis: From reference gene primer amplification, estimates of nucleated cell counts were derived. Sequencing was performed with immunoSEQ multiplex PCR; in TCRdb, only in-frame clones are kept and a portion is missing. D and trimming were read from the DNA, whereas the V and J calls and clone size are those reported in that table. The sample yields about 110,000 clones, over 80% seen once. This CDR3 comprises 14 residues. Germline V gene sequence: CDR1 KGHSH, CDR2 LQKENI. J gave up 8 bases and V 3 bases, and 8 bases lay outside the gene matches. Material for sequencing was peripheral blood. V is TRBV18 and J is TRBJ1-2, with 8 bases that match TRBD1. This TCR came from a woman aged 65 to 85 with acute or convalescent COVID-19. In DNA, the CDR3 is TGTGCCAGCTCACCGGATCAGGGGGCGCGGGGCTACACCTTC. This translates into CASSPDQGARGYTF.